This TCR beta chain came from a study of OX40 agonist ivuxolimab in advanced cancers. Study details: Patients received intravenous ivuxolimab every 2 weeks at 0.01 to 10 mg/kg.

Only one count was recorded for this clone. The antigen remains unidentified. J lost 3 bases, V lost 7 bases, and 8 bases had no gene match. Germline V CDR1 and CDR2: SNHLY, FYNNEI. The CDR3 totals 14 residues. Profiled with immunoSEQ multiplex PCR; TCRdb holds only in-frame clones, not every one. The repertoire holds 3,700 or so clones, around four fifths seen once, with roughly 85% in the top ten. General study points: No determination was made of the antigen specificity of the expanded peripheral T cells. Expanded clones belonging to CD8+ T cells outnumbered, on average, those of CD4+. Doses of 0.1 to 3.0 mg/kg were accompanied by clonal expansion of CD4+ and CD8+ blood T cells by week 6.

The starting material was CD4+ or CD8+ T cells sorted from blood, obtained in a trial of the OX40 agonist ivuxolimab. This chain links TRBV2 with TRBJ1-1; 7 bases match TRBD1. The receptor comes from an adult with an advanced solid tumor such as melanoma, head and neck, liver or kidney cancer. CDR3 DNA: TGTGCCAGCAACACAGGGGAGGGGTACACTGAAGCTTTCTTT. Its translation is CASNTGEGYTEAFF.